The 26 T cell receptor beta chains reported below all come from one sample, sequenced in a study of regulatory T cells in long-lasting Graves disease. Time point noted: newly diagnosed GD, antithyroid drugs for less than 3 months. RNA from PBMCs was the source of the TCR library. Sequencing libraries for TCR beta were prepared with iRepertoire HTBI primers and Arm-PCR of CDR3 regions. Via MiXCR, TCRdb re-called the multiplex PCR reads, giving one row per CDR3 protein. The table includes fewer than 550,000 distinct CDR3 sequences, over 15% detected once. In addition, the sample was reused for a study of T cells in Graves' hyperthyroidism and ophthalmopathy.

Sequenced here: peripheral blood mononuclear cells (PBMCs), sampled at new diagnosis, from a patient treated with antithyroid drugs. Source of these receptors: a woman younger than 30 with Graves disease.

The table lists this clonotype with a few counts. This rearrangement joins TRBV4-1 to TRBJ1-5, with a possible D match to TRBD1 (6 bases). This CDR3 has 16 amino acids. The V end was cut by 1 base, the J end by 5 bases, with 15 bases between. Germline V gene sequence: CDR1 MGHRA, CDR2 YSYEKL. The CDR3 sequence: CASSQAGGRGDQPQHF. In nucleotides, the CDR3 is TGCGCCAGCAGCCAAGCCGGGGGCAGGGGCGATCAGCCCCAGCATTTT.

This clonotype came up many times. The chain employs TRBV29-1 and TRBJ2-1; D is uncertain. The CDR3 is 15 amino acids. Trimming removed 4 bases from V and 4 bases from J, with 17 bases in between. CDR1 is SQVTM and CDR2 is ANQGSEA in the germline V gene. Written as DNA, the CDR3 is TGCAGCGTTGTTCGGCAGGTGAAAGGGTACAATGAGCAGTTCTTC. This gives the protein CSVVRQVKGYNEQFF.

The chain combines TRBV20-1 with TRBJ1-2, with TRBD1 identical over 7 bases. The CDR3 runs 14 residues. J was trimmed by 7 bases and V by 0 bases; bases with no gene match: 8. The germline V gene encodes CDR1 DFQATT and CDR2 SNEGSKA (reference sequence). The CDR3 nucleotides read TGCAGTGCTAGAGATGGTCAGGGGGGAAGTGGCTACACCTTC. This encodes CSARDGQGGSGYTF.

This clonotype was recorded many times. The CDR3 sequence: CASSQDPARVYEQYF. CDR3 nucleotide sequence: TGCGCCAGCAGCCAAGATCCCGCCAGGGTCTACGAGCAGTACTTC. The chain carries TRBV4-1 and TRBJ2-7, with TRBD1 as a possible D gene (5 bases). Germline V gene sequence: CDR1 MGHRA, CDR2 YSYEKL. The CDR3 covers 15 residues. Trimming cost V 0 bases and J 3 bases, with 12 bases left between them.

This clonotype was seen repeatedly, ten times or more. The chain employs TRBV7-2 and TRBJ2-5, with TRBD1 matching over 8 bases. J lost 7 bases, V lost 3 bases, and 4 bases had no gene match. This CDR3 has 13 amino acids. Germline assignment: CDR1 SGHTA and CDR2 FQGNSA. CDR3 in amino acids: CASSLDRAGTQYF. DNA for the CDR3: TGTGCCAGCAGCTTGGACAGGGCTGGGACCCAGTACTTC.

This clonotype was counted ten times or more. The CDR3 spells CASSPLTGETQYF. The CDR3 DNA follows: TGTGCCAGCAGCCCTCTGACGGGGGAGACCCAGTACTTC. This sequence joins TRBV3-1 and TRBJ2-5, with D possibly matching TRBD2 (5 bases). Deletions cut 4 bases from V and 5 bases from J, with 11 bases between. Germline CDR1 LGHDT, CDR2 YNNKEL (reference sequence). This CDR3 is 13 amino acids long.

This clonotype has at least ten counts. The chain joins TRBV5-6 to TRBJ1-1; a weak D match, TRBD1 (5 bases). Germline assignment: CDR1 SGHDT and CDR2 YYEEEE. CDR3 length equals 13 residues. The V and J ends lost 2 bases and 5 bases respectively, with 10 bases between them. Here the CDR3 reads CASSFGGGTEAFF. In DNA, the CDR3 is TGTGCCAGCAGCTTCGGCGGGGGTACTGAAGCTTTCTTT.

The chain combines TRBV18 with TRBJ2-1; D might be TRBD1 (5 bases). The germline V and J ends were trimmed by 6 bases and 10 bases, with 7 bases remaining between them. The CDR3 loop spans 10 amino acids. In germline, CDR1 is KGHSH, CDR2 LQKENI. The CDR3 bases are TGTGCCAGCTCGTCAGGGGAGCAGTTCTTC. As protein: CASSSGEQFF.

This clonotype was observed many times. The chain combines TRBV3-1 with TRBJ1-1; D is undetermined. The V end lost 7 bases, the J end lost 7 bases, and 25 bases lay between the germline ends. This CDR3 is 16 amino acids long. CDR1 LGHDT and CDR2 YNNKEL come from the germline V gene (reference sequence). CDR3 in DNA: TGTGCCAGCACCCCAAGCTTATTGGCAGGTCAGGATGAAGCTTTCTTT. Encoded protein: CASTPSLLAGQDEAFF.

In this sample, this clonotype turned up a few times. V usage is TRBV5-5 and J usage is TRBJ2-5; tentatively, D is TRBD1 or TRBD2 (5 bases each). The CDR3 loop spans 15 amino acids. V was pared by 2 bases and J by 5 bases, with 16 bases between. Germline assignment: CDR1 SGHKS and CDR2 YYEKEE (reference sequence). The CDR3 nucleotides are TGTGCCAGCAGCTTTGACGGGGCTCTGGCCGAGACCCAGTACTTC. The encoded protein is CASSFDGALAETQYF.

The table lists this clonotype with many counts. The rearrangement links TRBV27 to TRBJ1-5, with 7 positions matching TRBD1. Losses at the gene ends were 0 bases for V and 1 base for J; bases not matched to a gene: 0. The CDR3 length is 15 residues. Germline values: CDR1 MNHEY, CDR2 SMNVEV (reference sequence). The CDR3 region is CASSLSTGSNQPQHF. The CDR3 region has the DNA TGTGCCAGCAGTTTATCGACAGGGAGCAATCAGCCCCAGCATTTT.

This clonotype was detected many times. V is TRBV6-5 and J is TRBJ1-5, with D uncertain. Germline V gene data show CDR1 as MNHEY and CDR2 as SVGAGI. CDR3 length: 14 residues. V lost 2 bases and J lost 0, with 5 bases in between. The CDR3, as DNA: TGTGCCAGCAGTTACAGAGATAGCAATCAGCCCCAGCATTTT. It yields the protein CASSYRDSNQPQHF.

In its sample, this clonotype was seen a few times. The chain couples TRBV24-1 to TRBJ2-3; possibly TRBD2 for D (6 bases). The ends were cut back, 3 bases at V and 2 bases at J, with 11 bases in the middle. The germline V gene has CDR1 KGHDR and CDR2 SFDVKD. There are 15 residues in the CDR3. The CDR3 bases are TGTGCCACCAGTGATCATAGCGGAAACACAGATACGCAGTATTTT. The encoded protein is CATSDHSGNTDTQYF.

The chain combines TRBV9 with TRBJ2-2, with 8 bases fitting TRBD2. V lost 3 bases, J lost 4 bases, and 5 bases stayed unmatched. Germline V gene lookup returns CDR1 SGDLS and CDR2 YYNGEE. The CDR3 runs 15 residues. For the CDR3, the DNA is TGTGCCAGCAGCGAGTTAGCGGGACTCACCGGGGAGCTGTTTTTT. It codes for CASSELAGLTGELFF.

The chain has TRBV6-2 or TRBV6-3 and TRBJ1-5; 7 bases are a match to TRBD1. The CDR3 runs to 14 residues. The germline gives CDR1 MNHEY, CDR2 SVGEGT. V lost 2 bases and J lost 8; bases outside the gene matches: 6. The CDR3 reads CASSYQGGRKPQHF. CDR3 DNA: TGTGCCAGCAGTTACCAGGGGGGGCGCAAGCCCCAGCATTTT.

The sample holds many counts of this clonotype. The V and J genes are TRBV14 and TRBJ1-1; D is unresolved. The CDR3 extends over 14 amino acids. Germline CDR1 is SGHDN and CDR2 is FVKESK. With 1 base removed from V and 10 bases from J, the gap between germline ends came to 16 bases. CDR3 loop: CASSQGAVRLRAFF. CDR3 bases: TGTGCCAGCAGCCAAGGAGCCGTACGGCTGAGAGCTTTCTTT.

This clonotype was detected many times. V usage is TRBV12-3 or TRBV12-4 and J usage is TRBJ1-1; D is unresolved. The CDR3 extends over 11 amino acids. Trimming shortened V by 5 bases and J by 4 bases, and 5 bases separated the two germline ends. CDR3 in DNA: TGTGCCAGCAGTCAAATCACTGAAGCTTTCTTT. It yields the protein CASSQITEAFF.

This clonotype showed up many times. The chain joins TRBV11-3 to TRBJ2-2, with D maybe TRBD1 (6 bases). The V end was cut by 1 base, the J end by 4 bases, with 10 bases between. This CDR3 is 15 amino acids long. CDR1 and CDR2 (germline): SGHNT, YENEEA. The DNA of the CDR3 is TGTGCCAGCAGCTTAGTTACAGGGATCACCGGGGAGCTGTTTTTT. It specifies CASSLVTGITGELFF.

This clonotype was observed at least ten times. This sequence joins TRBV28 and TRBJ2-5; D is uncertain. V was trimmed by 5 bases and J by 2 bases, leaving 12 bases between them. Germline V gene lookup returns CDR1 MDHEN and CDR2 SYDVKM. The CDR3 sequence is 14 residues long. The CDR3 loop is CASSEPHQQETQYF. CDR3 bases: TGTGCCAGCAGTGAGCCACATCAACAAGAGACCCAGTACTTC.

The gene calls are TRBV9 and TRBJ1-1; weak D call: TRBD1 (6 bases). The CDR3 totals 14 residues. V was trimmed by 4 bases and J by 3 bases, leaving 13 bases between them. Germline CDR1 and CDR2: SGDLS and YYNGEE. In nucleotides, the CDR3 is TGTGCCAGCAGCAGAGAGGACAGTTACACTGAAGCTTTCTTT. This codes for CASSREDSYTEAFF.

This clonotype was counted only a few times. The chain joins TRBV7-2 to TRBJ1-2, with D perhaps TRBD1 (5 bases). This CDR3 has 14 residues. Trimming took off 5 bases at V and 7 bases at J, with 17 bases between the two ends. Germline CDR1 is SGHTA and CDR2 is FQGNSA. The chain's CDR3 is CASSRPADRIGYTF. CDR3 DNA sequence: TGTGCCAGCAGCCGACCCGCCGACAGAATTGGCTACACCTTC. Supplemented by reference TRBV7-2 and TRBJ1-2, the full variable domain reads GAGVSQSPSNKVTEKGKDVELRCDPISGHTALYWYRQSLGQGLEFLIYFQGNSAPDKSGLPSDRFSAERTGGSVSTLTIQRTQQEDSAVYLCASSRPADRIGYTFGSGTRLTVV.

This clonotype was seen repeatedly, ten times or more. The genes are TRBV27 and TRBJ2-1; TRBD2 might be the D (6 bases). The CDR3 is made up of 13 amino acids. V lost 5 bases, J lost 6 bases, and 11 bases lay in between. Germline-derived CDR1 and CDR2 are MNHEY and SMNVEV (reference sequence). CDR3 loop: CASSDGTPNEQFF. CDR3 DNA: TGTGCCAGCAGTGACGGGACTCCCAATGAGCAGTTCTTC.

This clonotype has more than one count but fewer than ten. The V and J genes are TRBV5-1 and TRBJ1-1; unclear D gene. Trimming shortened V by 0 bases and J by 0 bases, and 12 bases separated the two germline ends. This CDR3 spans 16 amino acids. Germline V gene sequence: CDR1 SGHRS, CDR2 YFSETQ. CDR3 coding DNA: TGCGCCAGCAGCTTGGATCGGGCGCAAGTGAACACTGAAGCTTTCTTT. It codes for CASSLDRAQVNTEAFF.

This clonotype was detected many times. The CDR3 DNA sequence: TGCGCCAGCAGCTTGGTATCCAGCGGGGGATACGAGCAGTACTTC. As protein: CASSLVSSGGYEQYF. The chain joins TRBV5-1 to TRBJ2-7; 8 nucleotides agree with TRBD2. CDR1 is SGHRS and CDR2 is YFSETQ in the germline V gene. This CDR3 region has 15 residues. V shed 0 bases and J 4 bases; nucleotides not matched to a gene: 6.

Only a few counts were recorded for this clonotype. The chain links TRBV28 to TRBJ1-5, with D uncertain. Trimming removed 0 bases at V and 7 bases at J, with 19 bases between. Germline CDR1 reads MDHEN; CDR2 reads SYDVKM. The CDR3 is made up of 17 amino acids. The CDR3 sequence: CASSLWPSGLWVQPQHF. CDR3 DNA: TGTGCCAGCAGTTTATGGCCGAGCGGCCTTTGGGTCCAGCCCCAGCATTTT. The variable domain in full, with the rest retrieved from reference TRBV28 and TRBJ1-5, is DVKVTQSSRYLVKRTGEKVFLECVQDMDHENMFWYRQDPGLGLRLIYFSYDVKMKEKGDIPEGYSVSREKKERFSLILESASTNQTSMYLCASSLWPSGLWVQPQHFGDGTRLSIL.

This clonotype was picked up a small number of times. The chain combines TRBV7-2 with TRBJ2-7; tentatively, D is TRBD2 (5 bases). V was cut by 5 bases and J by 2 bases, with 13 bases left in between. The CDR3 extends over 14 amino acids. Germline CDR1 SGHTA, CDR2 FQGNSA. CDR3 sequence: CASSPRTQTYEQYF. CDR3 nucleotides: TGTGCCAGCAGCCCAAGGACTCAAACCTACGAGCAGTACTTC.